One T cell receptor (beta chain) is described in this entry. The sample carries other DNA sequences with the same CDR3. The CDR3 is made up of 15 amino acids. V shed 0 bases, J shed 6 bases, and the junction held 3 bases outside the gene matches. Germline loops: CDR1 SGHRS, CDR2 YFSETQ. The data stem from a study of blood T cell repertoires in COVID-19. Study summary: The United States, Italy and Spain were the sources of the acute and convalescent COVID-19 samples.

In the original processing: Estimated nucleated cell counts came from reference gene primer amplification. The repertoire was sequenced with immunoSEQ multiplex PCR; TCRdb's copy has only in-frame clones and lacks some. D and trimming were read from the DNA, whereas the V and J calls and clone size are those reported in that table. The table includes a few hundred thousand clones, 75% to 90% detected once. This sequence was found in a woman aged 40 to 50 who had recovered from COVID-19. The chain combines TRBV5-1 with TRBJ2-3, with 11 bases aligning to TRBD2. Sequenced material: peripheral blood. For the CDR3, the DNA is TGCGCCAGCAGCTTGGTAGCGGGGGGGCCCGATACGCAGTATTTT. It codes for CASSLVAGGPDTQYF.